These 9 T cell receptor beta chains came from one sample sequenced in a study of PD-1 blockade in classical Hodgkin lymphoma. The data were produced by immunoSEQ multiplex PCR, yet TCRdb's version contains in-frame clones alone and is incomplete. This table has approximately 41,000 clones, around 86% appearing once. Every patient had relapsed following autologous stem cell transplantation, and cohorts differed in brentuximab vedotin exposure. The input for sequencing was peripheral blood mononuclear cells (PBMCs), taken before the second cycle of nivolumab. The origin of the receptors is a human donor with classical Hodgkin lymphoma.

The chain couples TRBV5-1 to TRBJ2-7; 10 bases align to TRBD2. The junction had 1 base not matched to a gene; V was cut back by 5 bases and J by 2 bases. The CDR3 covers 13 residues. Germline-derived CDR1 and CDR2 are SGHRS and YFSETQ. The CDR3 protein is CASSTSGTYEQYF. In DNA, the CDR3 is TGCGCCAGCAGTACTAGCGGGACCTACGAGCAGTACTTC.

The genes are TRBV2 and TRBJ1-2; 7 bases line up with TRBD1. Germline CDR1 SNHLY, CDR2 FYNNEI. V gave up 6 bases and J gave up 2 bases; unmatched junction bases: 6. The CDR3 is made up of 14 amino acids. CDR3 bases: TGTGCCAGCAGGCAGAAGACAGGGAACTATGGCTACACCTTC. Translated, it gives CASRQKTGNYGYTF.

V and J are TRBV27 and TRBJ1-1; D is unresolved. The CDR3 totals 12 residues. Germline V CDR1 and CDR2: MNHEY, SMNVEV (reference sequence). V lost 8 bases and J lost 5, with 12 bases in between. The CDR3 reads CASQSGMTEAFF. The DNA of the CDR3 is TGTGCCAGCCAATCCGGTATGACTGAAGCTTTCTTT.

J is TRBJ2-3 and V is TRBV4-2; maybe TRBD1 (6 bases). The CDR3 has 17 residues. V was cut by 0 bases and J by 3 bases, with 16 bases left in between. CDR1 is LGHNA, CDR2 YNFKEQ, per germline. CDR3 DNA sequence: TGTGCCAGCAGCCAAGATGGGTTGGGACAACTAACAGATACGCAGTATTTT. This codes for CASSQDGLGQLTDTQYF.

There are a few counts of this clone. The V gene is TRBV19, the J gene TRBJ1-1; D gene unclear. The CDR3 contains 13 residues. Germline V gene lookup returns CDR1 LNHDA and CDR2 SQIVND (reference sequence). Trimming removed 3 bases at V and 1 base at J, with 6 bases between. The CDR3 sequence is CASSIKWNTEAFF. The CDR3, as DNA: TGTGCCAGTAGTATTAAATGGAACACTGAAGCTTTCTTT.

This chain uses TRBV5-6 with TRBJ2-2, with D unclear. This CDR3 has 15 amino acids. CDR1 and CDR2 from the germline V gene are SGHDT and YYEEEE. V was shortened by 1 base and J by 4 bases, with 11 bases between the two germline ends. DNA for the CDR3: TGTGCCAGCAGCTTGTCCGAAAGAACCACCGGGGAGCTGTTTTTT. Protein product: CASSLSERTTGELFF.

The CDR3 DNA reads TGTGCCAGCAGCCTCCGTTGGGGGGGGGCGGCTAACGAGCAGTACTTC. It translates to CASSLRWGGAANEQYF. J is TRBJ2-7 and V is TRBV7-2; D possibly corresponds to TRBD2 (7 bases). Germline loops: CDR1 SGHTA, CDR2 FQGNSA. With 5 bases removed from V and 5 bases from J, the gap between germline ends came to 22 bases. This CDR3 contains 16 residues.

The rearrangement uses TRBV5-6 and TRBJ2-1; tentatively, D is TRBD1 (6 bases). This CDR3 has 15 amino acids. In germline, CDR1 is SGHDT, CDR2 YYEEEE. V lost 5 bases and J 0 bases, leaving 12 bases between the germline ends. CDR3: CASSTRGFSYNEQFF. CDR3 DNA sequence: TGTGCCAGCAGTACCAGGGGTTTCTCCTACAATGAGCAGTTCTTC.

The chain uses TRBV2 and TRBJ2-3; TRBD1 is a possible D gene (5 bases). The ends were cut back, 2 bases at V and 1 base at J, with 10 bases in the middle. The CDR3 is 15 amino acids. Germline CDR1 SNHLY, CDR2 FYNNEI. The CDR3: CASSEQGSRTDTQYF. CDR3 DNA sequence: TGTGCCAGCAGTGAACAGGGCTCACGCACAGATACGCAGTATTTT.